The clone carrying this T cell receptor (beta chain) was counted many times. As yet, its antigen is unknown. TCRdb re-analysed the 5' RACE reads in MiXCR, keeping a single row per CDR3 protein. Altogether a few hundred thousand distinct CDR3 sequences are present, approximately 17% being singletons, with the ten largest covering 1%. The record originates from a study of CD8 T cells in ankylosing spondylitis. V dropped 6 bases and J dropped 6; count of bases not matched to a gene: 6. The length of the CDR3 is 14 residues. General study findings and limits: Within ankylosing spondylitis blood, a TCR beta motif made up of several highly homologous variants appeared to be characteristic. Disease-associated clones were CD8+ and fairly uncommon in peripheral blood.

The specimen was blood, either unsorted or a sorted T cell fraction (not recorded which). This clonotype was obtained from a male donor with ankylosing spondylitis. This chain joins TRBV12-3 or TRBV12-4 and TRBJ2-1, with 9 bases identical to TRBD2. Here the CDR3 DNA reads TGTGCCAGCAGCGGACTAGCGACCATCAATGAGCAGTTCTTC. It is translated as CASSGLATINEQFF.